A selection of T cell receptor beta chains follows, all from one sample in a study of T cell responses to AZD1222 COVID-19 vaccine. The repertoire was sequenced with immunoSEQ multiplex PCR; TCRdb's copy has only in-frame clones and lacks some. The sample has approximately 190,000 clones, about nine tenths seen once. The sequencing used peripheral blood, collected on day 0 of AZD1222 vaccination. These TCRs come from an adult in good health. The CDR3 runs from the conserved cysteine through the conserved F or W. A D gene is named only where the DNA matches it firmly. Expanded clones get a size class; other rows say once, few or many, or leave the size out.

12 | TRBJ1-1 | - | TRBV7-9 | - | TGTGCCAGCAGCTCTACGGGCACTGAAGCTTTCTTT | CASSSTGTEAFF
12 | TRBJ2-7 | - | TRBV28 | - | TGTGCCAGCAGTTTATGGCCCTACGAGCAGTACTTC | CASSLWPYEQYF
15 | TRBJ1-1 | TRBD1 | TRBV28 | - | TGTGCCAGCAGCCCCCCTCGACAGGGTGGGACTGAAGCTTTCTTT | CASSPPRQGGTEAFF
11 | TRBJ2-7 | - | TRBV7-9 | few | TGTGCCAGCAGCCCCGGCTACGAGCAGTACTTC | CASSPGYEQYF
16 | TRBJ2-5 | TRBD1 | TRBV5-4 | - | TGTGCCAGCAGCTTTCCGACAGGGGTCCTTCAAGAGACCCAGTACTTC | CASSFPTGVLQETQYF
13 | TRBJ2-7 | - | TRBV9 | - | TGTGCCAGCAGCGTAGTGGGCTCCTACGAGCAGTACTTC | CASSVVGSYEQYF
14 | TRBJ2-6 | - | TRBV4-1 | - | TGCGCCAGCAGCGCGGACTCTGGGGCCAACGTCCTGACTTTC | CASSADSGANVLTF
15 | TRBJ2-3 | TRBD2 | TRBV18 | - | TGTGCCAGCTCACCACAGTTAGCGGGGTCAGATACGCAGTATTTT | CASSPQLAGSDTQYF
13 | TRBJ1-1 | TRBD1 | TRBV29-1 | - | TGCAGCGTTTCGACAGGGTGGGACACTGAAGCTTTCTTT | CSVSTGWDTEAFF
15 | TRBJ2-1 | TRBD2 | TRBV7-3 | - | TGTGCCAGCAGCCCCGCCCTGGGGGAGGGCAATGAGCAGTTCTTC | CASSPALGEGNEQFF
13 | TRBJ2-7 | - | TRBV6-5 | - | TGTGCCAGCAGTTACGGGGTATCCTACGAGCAGTACTTC | CASSYGVSYEQYF
12 | TRBJ2-1 | - | TRBV11-3 | once | TGTGCCAGCAGCCTGGAAGGGGGTGAGCAGTTCTTC | CASSLEGGEQFF
12 | TRBJ2-5 | - | TRBV5-6 | - | TGTGCCAGCAGCTCACCCCAAGAGACCCAGTACTTC | CASSSPQETQYF
13 | TRBJ2-5 | - | TRBV10-1 | - | TGCGCCAGCAGTGAGGGGCTAAGGGAGACCCAGTACTTC | CASSEGLRETQYF
12 | TRBJ2-5 | - | TRBV7-2 | - | TGTGCCAGCAGCCCGCCTTTCCTCACCCAGTACTTC | CASSPPFLTQYF
15 | TRBJ2-7 | - | TRBV3-1/TRBV3-2 | - | TGTGCCAGCAGCCCTCAAACCAGCGCGGTCTACGAGCAGTACTTC | CASSPQTSAVYEQYF
14 | TRBJ2-2 | - | TRBV9 | - | TGTGCCAGCAGCGGGAAGGAGTTAACCGGGGAGCTGTTTTTT | CASSGKELTGELFF
15 | TRBJ1-4 | TRBD1 | TRBV5-1 | - | TGCGCCAGCAGCTTCGAGGGACAGGGTAATGAAAAACTGTTTTTT | CASSFEGQGNEKLFF
13 | TRBJ1-4 | - | TRBV5-1 | - | TGCGCCAGCAGCCTGGAAGGACCGGAAAAACTGTTTTTT | CASSLEGPEKLFF
14 | TRBJ2-7 | - | TRBV7-9 | - | TGTGCCAGCAGCTCAACAGGGTACCAATACGAGCAGTACTTC | CASSSTGYQYEQYF
16 | TRBJ1-4 | - | TRBV5-1 | - | TGCGCCAGCAGCTTGAGGCTGATCCCAACTAATGAAAAACTGTTTTTT | CASSLRLIPTNEKLFF
16 | TRBJ2-5 | TRBD1 | TRBV28 | - | TGTGCCAGCAGTTCCCGACAGGGCTCAAGGGAAGAGACCCAGTACTTC | CASSSRQGSREETQYF
14 | TRBJ2-3 | - | TRBV2 | - | TGTGCCAGCACCGAAGGTAGCCGTGGGGATACGCAGTATTTT | CASTEGSRGDTQYF
11 | TRBJ1-2 | - | TRBV11-2 | - | TGTGCCAGCAGCCAAGCGTATGGCTACACCTTC | CASSQAYGYTF
15 | TRBJ1-2 | TRBD1 | TRBV28 | - | TGTGCCAGCAGTTTGGCAGGGGGAAGTAACTATGGCTACACCTTC | CASSLAGGSNYGYTF
19 | TRBJ1-4 | - | TRBV27 | - | TGTGCCAGCAGTTTATCGTACCCAGGAGGGCGGGTTAGAGATGAAAAACTGTTTTTT | CASSLSYPGGRVRDEKLFF
15 | TRBJ1-6 | - | TRBV19 | - | TGTGCCAGCGGACACACGAGCTCCTATAATTCACCCCTCCACTTT | CASGHTSSYNSPLHF
10 | TRBJ2-7 | - | TRBV2 | - | TGTGCCAGCAGTGTTTACGAGCAGTACTTC | CASSVYEQYF
16 | TRBJ2-2 | TRBD1 | TRBV11-1 | - | TGTGCCAGCAGTAAGGGAAACAGGGGGCATGACGGGGAGCTGTTTTTT | CASSKGNRGHDGELFF
15 | TRBJ2-2 | - | TRBV9 | once | TGTGCCAGCAGGGGGAGGACTACGAACACCGGGGAGCTGTTTTTT | CASRGRTTNTGELFF
13 | TRBJ1-1 | - | TRBV6-2/TRBV6-3 | once | TGTGCCAGCAGTTACACCAGGGCCACTGAAGCTTTCTTT | CASSYTRATEAFF
15 | TRBJ1-3 | - | TRBV4-3 | - | TGCGCCAGCAGCACCCAACGGGGCTCGGGAAACACCATATATTTT | CASSTQRGSGNTIYF
15 | TRBJ1-2 | - | TRBV5-6 | - | TGTGCCAGCAGCTTGGAAGGCCACGTGGGGCGGGGCTACACCTTC | CASSLEGHVGRGYTF